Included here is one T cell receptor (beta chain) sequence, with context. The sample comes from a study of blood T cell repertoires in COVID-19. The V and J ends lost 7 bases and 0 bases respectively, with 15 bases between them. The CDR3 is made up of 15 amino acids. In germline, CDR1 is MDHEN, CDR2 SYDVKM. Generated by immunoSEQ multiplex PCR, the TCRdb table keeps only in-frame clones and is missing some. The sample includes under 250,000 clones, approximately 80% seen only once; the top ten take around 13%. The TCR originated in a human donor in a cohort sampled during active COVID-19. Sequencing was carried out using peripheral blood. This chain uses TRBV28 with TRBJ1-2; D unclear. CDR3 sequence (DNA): TGTGCCAGCACCCCCAGGTCGGAAACTAACTATGGCTACACCTTC. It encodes CASTPRSETNYGYTF.